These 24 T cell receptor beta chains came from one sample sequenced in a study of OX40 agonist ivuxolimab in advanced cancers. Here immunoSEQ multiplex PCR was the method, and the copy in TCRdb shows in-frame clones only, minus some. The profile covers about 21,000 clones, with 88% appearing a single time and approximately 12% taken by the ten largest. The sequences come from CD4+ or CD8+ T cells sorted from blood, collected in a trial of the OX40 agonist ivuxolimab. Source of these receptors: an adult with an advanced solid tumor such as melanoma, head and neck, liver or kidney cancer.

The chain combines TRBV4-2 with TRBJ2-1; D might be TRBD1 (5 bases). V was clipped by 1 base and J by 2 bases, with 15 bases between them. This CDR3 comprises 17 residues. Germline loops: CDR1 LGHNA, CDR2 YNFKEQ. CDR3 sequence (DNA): TGTGCCAGCAGCCAAGTTAAGGGGCAGGGCACCTACAATGAGCAGTTCTTC. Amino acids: CASSQVKGQGTYNEQFF.

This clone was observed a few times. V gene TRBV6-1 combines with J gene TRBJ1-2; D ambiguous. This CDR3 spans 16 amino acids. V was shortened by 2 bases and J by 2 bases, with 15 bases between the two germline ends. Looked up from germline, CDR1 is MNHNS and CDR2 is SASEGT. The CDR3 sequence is CASSENQWPGNYGYTF. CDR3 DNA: TGTGCCAGCAGTGAAAATCAGTGGCCGGGGAACTATGGCTACACCTTC.

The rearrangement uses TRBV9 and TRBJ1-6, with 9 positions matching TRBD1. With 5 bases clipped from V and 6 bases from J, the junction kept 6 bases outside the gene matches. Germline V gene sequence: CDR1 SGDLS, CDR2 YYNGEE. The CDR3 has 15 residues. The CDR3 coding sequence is TGTGCCAGCAGGAAAGGGACAGGGCCTAATTCACCCCTCCACTTT. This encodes CASRKGTGPNSPLHF.

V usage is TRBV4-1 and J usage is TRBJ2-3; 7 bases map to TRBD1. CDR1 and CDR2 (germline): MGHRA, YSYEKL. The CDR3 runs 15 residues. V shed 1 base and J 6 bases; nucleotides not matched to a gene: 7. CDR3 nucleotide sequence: TGCGCCAGCAGCCAAGGAACTGCACAGGGGGATACGCAGTATTTT. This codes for CASSQGTAQGDTQYF.

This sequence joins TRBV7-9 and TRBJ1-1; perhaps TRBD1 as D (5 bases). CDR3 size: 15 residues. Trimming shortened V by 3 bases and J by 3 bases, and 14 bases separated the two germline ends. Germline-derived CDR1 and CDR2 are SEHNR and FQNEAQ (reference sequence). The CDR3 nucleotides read TGTGCCAGCAGCTTTCCGGGCGCAGGGCACACTGAAGCTTTCTTT. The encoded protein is CASSFPGAGHTEAFF.

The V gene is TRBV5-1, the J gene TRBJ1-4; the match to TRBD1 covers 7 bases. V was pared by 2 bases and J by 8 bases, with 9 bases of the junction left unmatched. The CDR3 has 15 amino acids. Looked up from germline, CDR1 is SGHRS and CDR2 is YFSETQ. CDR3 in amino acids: CASSFGEGAQEKLFF. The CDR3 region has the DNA TGCGCCAGCAGCTTTGGAGAGGGGGCGCAAGAAAAACTGTTTTTT.

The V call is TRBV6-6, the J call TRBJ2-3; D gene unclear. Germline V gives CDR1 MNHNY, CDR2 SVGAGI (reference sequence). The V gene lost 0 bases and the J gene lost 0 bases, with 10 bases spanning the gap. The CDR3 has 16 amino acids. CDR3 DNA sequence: TGTGCCAGCAGTTACTCCCCCCCAGAGAGCACAGATACGCAGTATTTT. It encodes CASSYSPPESTDTQYF.

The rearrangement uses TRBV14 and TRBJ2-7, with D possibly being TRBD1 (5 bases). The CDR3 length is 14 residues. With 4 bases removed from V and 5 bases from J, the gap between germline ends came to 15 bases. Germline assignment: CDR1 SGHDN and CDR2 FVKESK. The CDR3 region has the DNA TGTGCCAGCAGCCGAAGGGCAGGGTGGCACGAGCAGTACTTC. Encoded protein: CASSRRAGWHEQYF.

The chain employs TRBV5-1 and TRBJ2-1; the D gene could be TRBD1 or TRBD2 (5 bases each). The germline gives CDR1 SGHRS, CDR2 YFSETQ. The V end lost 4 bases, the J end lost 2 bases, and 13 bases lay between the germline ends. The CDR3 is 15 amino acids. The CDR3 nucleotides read TGCGCCAGCAGCCCGGACGGGGCCCCCTACAATGAGCAGTTCTTC. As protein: CASSPDGAPYNEQFF. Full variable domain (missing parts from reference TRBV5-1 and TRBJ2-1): KAGVTQTPRYLIKTRGQQVTLSCSPISGHRSVSWYQQTPGQGLQFLFEYFSETQRNKGNFPGRFSGRQFSNSRSEMNVSTLELGDSALYLCASSPDGAPYNEQFFGPGTRLTVL.

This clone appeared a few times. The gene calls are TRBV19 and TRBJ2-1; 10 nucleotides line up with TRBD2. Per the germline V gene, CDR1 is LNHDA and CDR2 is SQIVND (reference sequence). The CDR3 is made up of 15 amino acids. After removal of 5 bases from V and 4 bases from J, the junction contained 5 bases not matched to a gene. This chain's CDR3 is CASSELAGGYNEQFF. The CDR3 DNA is TGTGCCAGTAGTGAATTAGCGGGGGGTTACAATGAGCAGTTCTTC.

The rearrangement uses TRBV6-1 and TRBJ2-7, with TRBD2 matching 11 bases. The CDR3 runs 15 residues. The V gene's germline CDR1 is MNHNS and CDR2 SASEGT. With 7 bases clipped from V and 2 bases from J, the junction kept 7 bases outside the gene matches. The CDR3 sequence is CASTQGLAETYEQYF. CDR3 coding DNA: TGTGCCAGCACCCAGGGACTAGCGGAAACCTACGAGCAGTACTTC.

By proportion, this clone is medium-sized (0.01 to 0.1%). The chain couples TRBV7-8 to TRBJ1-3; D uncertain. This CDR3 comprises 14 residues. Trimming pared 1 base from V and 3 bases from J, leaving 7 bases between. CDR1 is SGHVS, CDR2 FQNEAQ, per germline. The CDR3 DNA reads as TGTGCCAGCAGCTTAGGCGGGTTTGGAAACACCATATATTTT. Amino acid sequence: CASSLGGFGNTIYF.

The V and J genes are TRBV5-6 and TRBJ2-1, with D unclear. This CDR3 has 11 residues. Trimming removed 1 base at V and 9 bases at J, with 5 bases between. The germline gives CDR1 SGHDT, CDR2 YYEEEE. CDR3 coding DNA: TGTGCCAGCAGCTTGTCGAGTGAGCAGTTCTTC. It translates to CASSLSSEQFF.

This CDR3 reads CASSQGGTAAYEQYF. CDR3 nucleotides: TGCGCCAGCAGCCAAGGAGGGACAGCAGCTTACGAGCAGTACTTC. V gene TRBV4-1 combines with J gene TRBJ2-7; 7 bases map to TRBD1. The ends lost 1 base at V and 4 bases at J; junction bases unmatched: 7. Germline lookup yields CDR1 MGHRA and CDR2 YSYEKL. The CDR3 runs 15 residues.

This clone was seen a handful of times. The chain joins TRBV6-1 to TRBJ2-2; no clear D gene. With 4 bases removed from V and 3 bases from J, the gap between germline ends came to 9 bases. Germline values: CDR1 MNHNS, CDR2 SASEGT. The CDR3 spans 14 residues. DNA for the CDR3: TGTGCCAGCAGTGGGCAGGTCGACACCGGGGAGCTGTTTTTT. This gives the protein CASSGQVDTGELFF.

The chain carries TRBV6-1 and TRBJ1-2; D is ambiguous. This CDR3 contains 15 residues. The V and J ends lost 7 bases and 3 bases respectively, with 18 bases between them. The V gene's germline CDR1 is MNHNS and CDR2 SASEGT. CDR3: CASTEGYQQYYGYTF. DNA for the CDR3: TGTGCCAGCACCGAAGGGTATCAACAGTACTATGGCTACACCTTC.

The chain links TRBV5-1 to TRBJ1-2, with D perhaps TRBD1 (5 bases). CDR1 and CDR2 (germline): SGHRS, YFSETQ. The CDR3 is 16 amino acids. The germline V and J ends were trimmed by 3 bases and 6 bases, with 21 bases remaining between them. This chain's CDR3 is CASSYRQSGGFDGYTF. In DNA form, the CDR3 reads TGCGCCAGCAGCTATCGACAGAGTGGGGGGTTTGATGGCTACACCTTC.

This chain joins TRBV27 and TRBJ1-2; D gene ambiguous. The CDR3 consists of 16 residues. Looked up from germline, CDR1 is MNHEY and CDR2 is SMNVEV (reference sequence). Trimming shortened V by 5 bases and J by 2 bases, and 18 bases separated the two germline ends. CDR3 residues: CASSPSKGEVNYGYTF. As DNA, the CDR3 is TGTGCCAGCAGTCCCTCGAAGGGCGAAGTGAACTATGGCTACACCTTC.

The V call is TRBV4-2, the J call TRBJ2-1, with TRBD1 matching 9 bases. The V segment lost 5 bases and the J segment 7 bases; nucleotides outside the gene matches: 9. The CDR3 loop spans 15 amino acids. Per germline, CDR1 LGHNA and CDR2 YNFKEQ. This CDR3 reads CASSSGTGFYNEQFF. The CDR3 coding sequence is TGTGCCAGCAGCTCCGGGACAGGGTTCTATAATGAGCAGTTCTTC.

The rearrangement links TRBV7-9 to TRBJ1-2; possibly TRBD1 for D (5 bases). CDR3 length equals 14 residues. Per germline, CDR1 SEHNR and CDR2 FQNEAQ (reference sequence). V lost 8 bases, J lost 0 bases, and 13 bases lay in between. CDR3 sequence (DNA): TGTGCCAGCGGAGGAATCAGGGCTAACTATGGCTACACCTTC. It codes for CASGGIRANYGYTF.

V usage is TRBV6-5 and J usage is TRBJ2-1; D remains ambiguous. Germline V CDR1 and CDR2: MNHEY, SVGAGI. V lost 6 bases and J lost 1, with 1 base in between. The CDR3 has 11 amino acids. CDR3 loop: CASRSYNEQFF. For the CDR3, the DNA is TGTGCCAGCAGGTCCTACAATGAGCAGTTCTTC.

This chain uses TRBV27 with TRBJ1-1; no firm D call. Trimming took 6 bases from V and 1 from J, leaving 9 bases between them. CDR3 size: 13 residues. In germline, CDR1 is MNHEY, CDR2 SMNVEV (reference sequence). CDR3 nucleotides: TGTGCCAGCAGCTATCGGGGGAACACTGAAGCTTTCTTT. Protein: CASSYRGNTEAFF.

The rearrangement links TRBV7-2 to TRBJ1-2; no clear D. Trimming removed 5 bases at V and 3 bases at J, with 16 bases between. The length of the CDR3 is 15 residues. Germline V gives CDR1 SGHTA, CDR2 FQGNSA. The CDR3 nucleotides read TGTGCCAGCAGCCCCGGACCCCGAGTGGACTATGGCTACACCTTC. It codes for CASSPGPRVDYGYTF.

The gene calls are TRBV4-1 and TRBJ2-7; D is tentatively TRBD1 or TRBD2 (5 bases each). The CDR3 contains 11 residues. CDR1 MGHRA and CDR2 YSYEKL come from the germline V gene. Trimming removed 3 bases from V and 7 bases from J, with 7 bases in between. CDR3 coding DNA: TGCGCCAGCAGCCAGGGGGTAGAGCAGTACTTC. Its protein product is CASSQGVEQYF.